Sequencing of this TCR beta chain was carried out in a study of Graves' ophthalmopathy and Graves' hyperthyroidism. Overall study results and limits: Classification of ophthalmopathy versus stable hyperthyroidism by a 13-signature model yielded around 88% sensitivity and 70% to 83% specificity. Also, most clonotypes expanded in the thyroid above 0.001 frequency appeared in blood.

Ophthalmopathy cases showed moderate-to-severe activity, scoring CAS ≥3 and NOSPECS ≥4, with duration under 3 months. PBMCs were obtained from roughly 9.9 ml of fresh peripheral blood. Germline values: CDR1 LNHNV, CDR2 YYDKDF (reference sequence). There are 12 residues in the CDR3. With 4 bases clipped from V and 15 bases from J, the junction kept 8 bases outside the gene matches. Ten or more counts support this clonotype. What it binds is unknown. Amplification of TCR beta CDR3 regions used RNA transcripts. An opening RT-PCR round employed HTBI primers and preceded a second-round multiplex PCR. TCRdb itself ran the multiplex PCR reads through MiXCR, one entry per CDR3 protein. The sample has roughly 480,000 distinct CDR3 sequences; approximately 14% are singletons.

J is TRBJ2-2 and V is TRBV15, with 7 bases fitting TRBD1. The clonotype was recovered from a young woman with Graves' ophthalmopathy. The sequencing input was blood. The CDR3 is CATSIRQGVVFF. The CDR3 DNA reads TGTGCCACCAGCATTAGACAGGGAGTGGTGTTTTTT.